This entry concerns a single T cell receptor (beta chain). Its specificity is unknown. The data were obtained in a study of cytomegalovirus exposure and HLA in healthy donors. In the study overall: Previous work identified roughly 110 million unique TCR beta sequences from around 170 million T cells.

Researchers ran the PCR with 60 Vbeta and 13 Jbeta primers. The method was immunoSEQ multiplex PCR; TCRdb's version includes in-frame clones alone and lacks a portion of them. The table records 150,000 to 200,000 clones, just over 75% of them present only once. The CDR3 length is 13 residues. V dropped 7 bases and J dropped 10 bases, with 19 bases sitting between them. Germline V gene data show CDR1 as MDHEN and CDR2 as SYDVKM. Study results and caveats: HLA-A and HLA-B allele assignments for most subjects were reportedly predicted accurately using TCR beta sequences. Analysis performed later showed TCR beta chains linked to HLA being more clonally expanded than equally common others. HLA restriction was apparent for most CMV-associated TCR beta chains in a later analysis.

Material: PBMCs. The receptor was isolated from a young woman in good health and CMV-seropositive. The rearrangement uses TRBV28 and TRBJ1-1; maybe TRBD1 (5 bases). The CDR3 DNA follows: TGTGCCAGCACCCTCCGACGCCCGGGGGGAGCTTTCTTT. It is translated as CASTLRRPGGAFF.